Shown below are 17 T cell receptor beta chains from a single sample sequenced in a study of cytomegalovirus exposure and HLA in healthy donors. Generated by immunoSEQ multiplex PCR, the TCRdb table keeps only in-frame clones and is missing some. The sample contains fewer than 200,000 clones, just under 90% of which appear only once. Sequenced: PBMCs. These receptors came from a man between 18 and 35 years old in good health and CMV-seropositive.

This sequence joins TRBV27 and TRBJ2-2; D is perhaps TRBD2 (6 bases). V lost 6 bases and J 4 bases, leaving 12 bases between the germline ends. The CDR3 spans 14 residues. Germline lookup yields CDR1 MNHEY and CDR2 SMNVEV (reference sequence). CDR3: CASRLALSTGELFF. The CDR3 bases are TGTGCCAGCAGGCTAGCGTTAAGCACCGGGGAGCTGTTTTTT.

This clone was observed a single time. The genes are TRBV6-6 and TRBJ1-3; unclear D gene. The germline V gene encodes CDR1 MNHNY and CDR2 SVGAGI (reference sequence). V was cut by 2 bases and J by 3 bases, with 11 bases left in between. The CDR3 covers 15 residues. The CDR3 sequence is CASSYTGELGNTIYF. DNA of the CDR3: TGTGCCAGCAGTTACACCGGGGAACTTGGAAACACCATATATTTT.

The J gene is TRBJ2-3, the V gene TRBV9; weak D call: TRBD2 (6 bases). The germline gives CDR1 SGDLS, CDR2 YYNGEE. The CDR3 spans 15 residues. V was clipped by 4 bases and J by 3 bases, with 15 bases between them. The CDR3 here is CASSLGAGPTDTQYF. The CDR3 bases are TGTGCCAGCAGCTTAGGGGCGGGGCCGACAGATACGCAGTATTTT.

V usage is TRBV6-5 and J usage is TRBJ2-3; D possibly corresponds to TRBD2 (6 bases). The CDR3 has 16 amino acids. Trimming pared 4 bases from V and 3 bases from J, leaving 17 bases between. Germline CDR1 reads MNHEY; CDR2 reads SVGAGI. The CDR3 region has the DNA TGTGCCAGCAGTTCTTTTGGCGGGATAAGGACAGATACGCAGTATTTT. This translates into CASSSFGGIRTDTQYF.

The rearrangement joins TRBV7-6 to TRBJ2-3; TRBD2 matches 12 bases. The germline V gene encodes CDR1 SGHVS and CDR2 FNYEAQ. V dropped 5 bases and J dropped 1; count of bases not matched to a gene: 4. The CDR3 is made up of 16 amino acids. The CDR3 loop reads CASSLWTSGGTDTQYF. The CDR3 DNA reads as TGTGCCAGCAGCCTTTGGACTAGCGGGGGCACAGATACGCAGTATTTT.

J is TRBJ2-7 and V is TRBV27; TRBD1 aligns across 8 bases. With 2 bases clipped from V and 1 base from J, the junction kept 1 base outside the gene matches. CDR1 is MNHEY and CDR2 is SMNVEV in the germline V gene (reference sequence). The CDR3 runs to 14 residues. This chain's CDR3 is CASSLQGASYEQYF. The CDR3 DNA is TGTGCCAGCAGTTTACAGGGGGCTTCCTACGAGCAGTACTTC.

The chain has TRBV7-2 and TRBJ1-5; 10 nucleotides match TRBD1. The J segment lost 4 bases and the V segment lost 6 bases, leaving 3 bases of the junction unmatched. From germline, CDR1 is SGHTA and CDR2 FQGNSA. There are 14 residues in the CDR3. The CDR3 loop reads CASRRTGGNQPQHF. Written as DNA, the CDR3 is TGTGCCAGCAGGCGGACAGGGGGGAATCAGCCCCAGCATTTT.

The chain is built from TRBV7-9 and TRBJ2-5; D perhaps matches TRBD1 (6 bases). CDR1 is SEHNR, CDR2 FQNEAQ, per germline (reference sequence). The CDR3 has 12 amino acids. V dropped 4 bases and J dropped 5 bases, with 8 bases sitting between them. Written as DNA, the CDR3 is TGTGCCAGCAGCTACAGGGAGGAGACCCAGTACTTC. Protein product: CASSYREETQYF.

The chain recombines TRBV28 with TRBJ2-1; TRBD2 agrees at 14 bases. The CDR3 runs 18 residues. V was pared by 5 bases and J by 1 base, with 7 bases of the junction left unmatched. Looked up from germline, CDR1 is MDHEN and CDR2 is SYDVKM. CDR3 bases: TGTGCCAGCAGTACCCGCCGGACTAGCGGGAGGTCCTACAATGAGCAGTTCTTC. Amino acids: CASSTRRTSGRSYNEQFF.

The rearrangement joins TRBV7-8 to TRBJ2-3; D uncertain. The CDR3 covers 11 residues. Germline V gene data show CDR1 as SGHVS and CDR2 as FQNEAQ. V shed 6 bases and J shed 4 bases, with 5 bases lying between them. In DNA, the CDR3 is TGTGCCAGCAGACGAGCAGATACGCAGTATTTT. This sequence encodes CASRRADTQYF.

V gene TRBV11-3 combines with J gene TRBJ2-7; unclear D gene. V was trimmed by 4 bases and J by 4 bases, leaving 5 bases between them. The CDR3 extends over 11 amino acids. The germline CDR1 and CDR2 sequences are SGHNT and YENEEA. In DNA form, the CDR3 reads TGTGCCAGCAGCTCTATATACGAGCAGTACTTC. Encoded protein: CASSSIYEQYF.

This clone was found once. The genes are TRBV5-1 and TRBJ2-7, with no clear D. Trimming stripped 1 base from V and 5 bases from J, with 10 bases between. CDR1 and CDR2 (germline): SGHRS, YFSETQ. The CDR3 loop spans 13 amino acids. CDR3 DNA sequence: TGCGCCAGCAGCTTGATGGCTTTCGACGAGCAGTACTTC. Translated: CASSLMAFDEQYF.

The V and J genes are TRBV11-3 and TRBJ2-7; TRBD2 matches 11 bases. Trimming cost V 8 bases and J 6 bases; bases outside gene matches: 9. This CDR3 is built from 14 residues. Germline lookup yields CDR1 SGHNT and CDR2 YENEEA. The DNA of the CDR3 is TGTGCCAGCCTACAGGGGCTAGCGGGAGGCGAGCAGTACTTC. Protein: CASLQGLAGGEQYF.

This rearrangement joins TRBV4-1 to TRBJ2-7; TRBD1 agrees at 8 bases. This CDR3 has 15 residues. J gave up 6 bases and V 2 bases, and 9 bases lay outside the gene matches. The germline V gene encodes CDR1 MGHRA and CDR2 YSYEKL. The DNA of the CDR3 is TGCGCCAGCAGCCAACAAACCCGGACAGGGCCCGAGCAGTACTTC. Residues: CASSQQTRTGPEQYF.

This rearrangement joins TRBV15 to TRBJ1-2; 7 nucleotides match TRBD1. This CDR3 has 14 amino acids. In germline, CDR1 is LNHNV, CDR2 YYDKDF (reference sequence). Germline trimming cut 1 base from V and 3 bases from J; bases unmatched to any gene: 2. Here the CDR3 DNA reads TGTGCCACCAGCAGAGTCGACAGGGACTATGGCTACACCTTC. Protein product: CATSRVDRDYGYTF.

This clone appeared a single time. The DNA for the CDR3 is TGTGCCAGCAGCACCGGGACAGGAAATCTTAATCAGCCCCAGCATTTT. This codes for CASSTGTGNLNQPQHF. The chain links TRBV7-6 to TRBJ1-5, with 8 bases lining up with TRBD1. Germline loops: CDR1 SGHVS, CDR2 FNYEAQ. Trimming at V came to 5 bases and at J to 4 bases, leaving 10 bases not matched to a gene. The CDR3 totals 16 residues.

V gene TRBV7-8 combines with J gene TRBJ2-1, with a weak D call TRBD2 (5 bases). Between the trimmed V and J ends, which lost 0 bases and 8 bases, there was a span of 11 bases. Germline V CDR1 and CDR2: SGHVS, FQNEAQ. This CDR3 comprises 14 residues. The CDR3 nucleotides read TGTGCCAGCAGCTTAGCGTCGACTATAGATGAGCAGTTCTTC. Translated: CASSLASTIDEQFF.